This TCR beta chain was found in a study of identical twins (dated by TCRdb to the mid-2010s). In terms of the full investigation: To test whether fetal clonotypes persist, the study used deep sequencing on TCR alpha and beta repertoires from monozygotic twins, unrelated adults of various ages, and cord blood. To rule out contamination, the twin experiments were replicated at different times with different library preparation protocols. The research as a whole found: Zero-insertion analyses could be partly confounded by invariant T cells such as MAIT and iNKT, though diverse VJ usage argued against such confounding for most clonotypes. Because the same donors could not be followed over many years, conclusions were based on cross-sectional statistical analysis. Out-of-frame TCR alpha sharing in monozygotic twins was systematically underestimated by recombination models, whereas sharing between unrelated individuals was in agreement with the recombination models. Fewer insertions were carried by abundant cord blood beta clonotypes; a weaker similar trend was observed in young adult naive repertoires, while no such trend was observed in memory repertoires. Compared with coincidental sharing between unrelated individuals, out-of-frame TCR alpha sequences shared between twins showed an excess of sequences with low generation probability. In beta out-of-frame sequences, excess twin sharing was weaker, because having fewer shared sequences lowered the signal-to-noise ratio.

Concerning this clonotype: No cognate antigen has been identified for it. No base quality values were provided; no much bigger clone lies one nucleotide off.

The receptor library was made with 5' RACE. The sample was run on an Illumina HiSeq 2000. A universal primer binding site was introduced by template switching, and a unique molecular identifier was present in the final cDNA, enabling accurate counting of TCR cDNA molecules. Specific primers in the conserved constant-segment region were used to synthesize first-strand cDNA for TCR alpha and beta chains. To control for contamination, every cDNA library was double barcoded, receiving both a SMART-Mk sample barcode and Illumina barcodes. Two successive PCR steps introduced TruSeq adapter sequences along with Illumina sample barcodes. Sequencing of the TCR alpha and beta cDNA libraries was done on the Illumina HiSeq platform using custom primers. Per the original workflow: Unique molecular identifiers were extracted from raw reads with MiGEC, and CDR3 positions were determined with MiXCR. Recombination models were inferred per individual with the repgenHMM and IGoR tools using an EM algorithm. The analysis of shared clonotypes was done with the tcR package in R, with sharing normalized by the product of cloneset sizes. Out-of-frame nonproductive sequences were analyzed to study raw recombination free of thymic and clonal selection effects. TCRdb handled the public reads itself, with Q25 trimming in fastp and clone calling in MiXCR, and kept productive beta chains. Each entry merges the rows of one CDR3 protein and shows their most common DNA and genes. The V and J calls follow TCRdb's processing rather than the paper's. This sample has 600,000 to 800,000 distinct CDR3 sequences in its table, and about 20% of those were observed once. The ten largest clones capture about 4.5% of the sample.

Every donor in the study was a healthy Caucasian. The twin cohort consisted of three pairs of female monozygotic twins, all aged roughly 18 to 30 years. Peripheral blood mononuclear cells were the source from which RNA for the TCR libraries was isolated. At the junction V is shortened by 0 bases and J by 5 bases, with 5 bases in between. The CDR3 sequence holds 11 residues, the cysteine and phenylalanine included. Only the CDR3 region is kept as DNA, spanning 33 bases read in frame from base 1. The germline V gene (reference sequence) provides CDR1 DFQATT and CDR2 SNEGSKA. This same sample was also taken into another study, of T cells expressing NK-cell markers. The second source states: Three sorted T-cell subsets (CD3+CD56+NKG2C+, CD3+CD56+NKG2C- and CD3+CD56-NKG2C+) from under ten donors had their TCR beta-chain repertoires profiled. Among the eight sequenced donors, seven were HCMV-seropositive and one was HCMV-seronegative. In several experiments an anti-gammadeltaTCR antibody was added to restrict sorting to alphabetaTCR-expressing T cells. In six or seven donors, the dominant CD3+CD56+NKG2C+ clonotypes ranked among the top 10 CD8+ clonotypes, making up about 1.0-8% of CD8+ T cells. Those dominant clonotypes were again the most abundant among CD3+CD56-NKG2C+ cells in a few donors, at about 28.3-60.1%. Whether the expanded NKG2C-expressing T cell clones were specific for HCMV antigens remained unclear. The study sequenced eight donors, all healthy volunteers chosen at random: three men and five women. HCMV-specific IgG was detected in serum with a commercial ELISA kit to determine HCMV serostatus. Bulk peripheral blood T-cell repertoires were additionally sequenced from unsorted PBMC for a handful of donors. Reads were demultiplexed and grouped by UMI with MIGEC, and clonotypes were assembled and quantified with MiTCR. To remove erroneous sequences, TCR cDNA sequences were retained only when supported by two or more reads. Downstream repertoire analysis used the tcR package, and clonotypes were matched across fractions by CDR3 nucleotide sequence plus V segment. VDJmatch was used to annotate antigen specificity against VDJdb, with one amino acid substitution allowed in CDR3.

Sequenced sample: PBMCs. The chain is assembled from TRBV20-1 and TRBJ2-7, with the D gene too uncertain to name. The sequence came from a woman in her late teens or twenties in good health. At the DNA level, the sequence is TGCAGTGCTAGAGATCTAGACGAGCAGTACTTC. It encodes CSARDLDEQYF.